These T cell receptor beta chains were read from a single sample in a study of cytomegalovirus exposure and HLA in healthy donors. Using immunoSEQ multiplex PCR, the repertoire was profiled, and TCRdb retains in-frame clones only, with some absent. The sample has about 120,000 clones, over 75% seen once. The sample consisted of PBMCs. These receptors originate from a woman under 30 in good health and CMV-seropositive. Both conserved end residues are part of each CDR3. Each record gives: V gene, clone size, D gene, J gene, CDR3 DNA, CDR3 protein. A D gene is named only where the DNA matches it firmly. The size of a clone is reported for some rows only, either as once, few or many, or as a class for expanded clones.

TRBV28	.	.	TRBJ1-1	TGTGCCAGCAGTTTCGTTCCGCCGCCGGGTGACACTGAAGCTTTCTTT	CASSFVPPPGDTEAFF
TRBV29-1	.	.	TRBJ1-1	TGCAGCGTTGTAGAGGGGTTGCGGGGGGTCGGGCTTGAAGCTTTCTTT	CSVVEGLRGVGLEAFF
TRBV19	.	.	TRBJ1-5	TGTGCCAGTAAGGGACACCCAGCAGGCCAGCCCCAGCATTTT	CASKGHPAGQPQHF
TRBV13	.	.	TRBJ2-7	TGTGCCAGCAGCGCGGCGCGCGGGATCTTCTACGAGCAGTACTTC	CASSAARGIFYEQYF
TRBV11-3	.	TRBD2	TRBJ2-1	TGTGCCAGCACCAGACCGGGACTAGACTCCTTAAAATCTGAGCAGTTCTTC	CASTRPGLDSLKSEQFF
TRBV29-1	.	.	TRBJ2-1	TGCAGCGTAAGAGGGAGCTCCTACAATGAGCAGTTCTTC	CSVRGSSYNEQFF
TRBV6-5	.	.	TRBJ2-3	TGTGCCAGCAGTCCCCGGCGGGGAGGAGATACGCAGTATTTT	CASSPRRGGDTQYF
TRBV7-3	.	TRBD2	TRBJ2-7	TGTGCCAGCAGCCTAATGGGCGGGAGGGCCTACGAGCAGTACTTC	CASSLMGGRAYEQYF
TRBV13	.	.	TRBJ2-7	TGTGCCAGCAGCTTAGGGGGGAATCCAAGGGGTCTAGGGTACTTC	CASSLGGNPRGLGYF
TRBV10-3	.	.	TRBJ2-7	TGTGCCACCAGCCAAGGGGACAAGAGATACGAGCAGTACTTC	CATSQGDKRYEQYF
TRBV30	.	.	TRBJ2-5	TGTGCCTGGAGGCGGGTTATAGGAGAGACCCAGTACTTC	CAWRRVIGETQYF
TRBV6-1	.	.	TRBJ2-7	TGTGCCAGCAGTGAAGCGCACGCCCTAGCCTACGAGCAGTACTTC	CASSEAHALAYEQYF
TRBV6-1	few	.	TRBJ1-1	TGTGCCAGTAGCCCCCAGAACACTGAAGCTTTCTTT	CASSPQNTEAFF
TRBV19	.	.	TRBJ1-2	TGTGCCAGTAGTGAGGAGAACCCCGGGACAAAGGGGGGCTACACCTTC	CASSEENPGTKGGYTF
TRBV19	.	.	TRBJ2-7	TGTGCCAGTAGTGCGCACTCCTACGAGCAGTACTTC	CASSAHSYEQYF
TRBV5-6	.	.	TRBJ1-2	TGTGCCAGCAGCTTGGGGGGGGGCGGCTATGGCTACACCTTC	CASSLGGGGYGYTF
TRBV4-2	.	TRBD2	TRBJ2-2	TGTGCCAGCAGCTACCACGCCGGGACTAGCAACACCGGGGAGCTGTTTTTT	CASSYHAGTSNTGELFF
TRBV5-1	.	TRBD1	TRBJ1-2	TGCGCCAGCAGCCGGACAGGGGGAAACTATGGCTACACCTTC	CASSRTGGNYGYTF
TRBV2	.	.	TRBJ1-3	TGTGCCAGCAGTGAGGTCAGGGGCATGGTAGCTGGAAACACCATATATTTT	CASSEVRGMVAGNTIYF
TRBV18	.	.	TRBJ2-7	TGTGCCAGCTCACCAAAGGGGATTTTCCACGAGCAGTACTTC	CASSPKGIFHEQYF
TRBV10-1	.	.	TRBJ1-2	TGCGCCAGCAGTGAGTCCGTCCTCTATGGCTACACCTTC	CASSESVLYGYTF
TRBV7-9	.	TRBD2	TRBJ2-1	TGTGCCAGCAGCTTAGTGACTAGCGGGACACCCGAGCAGTTCTTC	CASSLVTSGTPEQFF
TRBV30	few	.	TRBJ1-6	TGTGCCTGGAGCGGGTGGTCGGATTCACCCCTCCACTTT	CAWSGWSDSPLHF
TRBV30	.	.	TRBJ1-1	TGTGCCTGGAGAACACAGGGTCGGGACGCTGAAGCTTTCTTT	CAWRTQGRDAEAFF
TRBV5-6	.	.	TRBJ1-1	TGTGCCAGCAGCCAGGGATTTGAAGCTTTCTTT	CASSQGFEAFF
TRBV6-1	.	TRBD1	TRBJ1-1	TGTGCCAGCAGTGGAGGGGGCCAGGGGCGGTTACTGAGTGAAGCTTTCTTT	CASSGGGQGRLLSEAFF
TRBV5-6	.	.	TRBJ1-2	TGTGCCAGCAGCTTGGGACACCCAGGGGACTATGGCTACACCTTC	CASSLGHPGDYGYTF